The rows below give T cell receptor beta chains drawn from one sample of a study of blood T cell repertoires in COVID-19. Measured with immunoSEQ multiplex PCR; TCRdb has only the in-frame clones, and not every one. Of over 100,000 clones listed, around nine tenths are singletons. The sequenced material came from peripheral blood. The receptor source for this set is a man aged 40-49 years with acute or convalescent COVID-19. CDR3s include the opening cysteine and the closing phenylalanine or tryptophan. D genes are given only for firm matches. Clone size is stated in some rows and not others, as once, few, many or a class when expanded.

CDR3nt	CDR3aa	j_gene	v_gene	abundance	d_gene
TGTGCCAGCAGCCAAGTGTCAGGGGATGTCTCTAATTCACCCCTCCACTTT	CASSQVSGDVSNSPLHF	TRBJ1-6	TRBV14	-	-
TGTGCCAGTAGTAAGACAGTCTTCTCCTATAATTCACCCCTCCACTTT	CASSKTVFSYNSPLHF	TRBJ1-6	TRBV19	-	-
TGCGCCAGCAGCTCACAAGAAGGTTTAGTAGAGGGTCGGGAGACCCAGTACTTC	CASSSQEGLVEGRETQYF	TRBJ2-5	TRBV4-1	-	-
TGCAGTGCTAGTCGGTACTCCGGGACAGGGGCAGGACAGCCCCAGCATTTT	CSASRYSGTGAGQPQHF	TRBJ1-5	TRBV20-1	-	TRBD1
TGCAGTGCTAGTAGGGGCCTCTACGGGCCCCAGCATTTT	CSASRGLYGPQHF	TRBJ1-5	TRBV20-1	-	-
TGCGCCAGCAGCTCGACTAGCGGGGGGTCCCACAATGAGCAGTTCTTC	CASSSTSGGSHNEQFF	TRBJ2-1	TRBV5-1	-	TRBD2
TGTGCCAGCCTAGCGGGGGGGCCGGGAGAGACCCAGTACTTC	CASLAGGPGETQYF	TRBJ2-5	TRBV6-5	few	TRBD2
TGTGCCAGCAGCCAGGTGGGAGACATGAACACTGAAGCTTTCTTT	CASSQVGDMNTEAFF	TRBJ1-1	TRBV3-1/TRBV3-2	-	-
TGTGCCAGCACTAGCGGGAGTTGGAATGAGCAGTTCTTC	CASTSGSWNEQFF	TRBJ2-1	TRBV6-6	-	TRBD2
TGTGCCAGCAGTGACGGGACAAACACCGGGGAGCTGTTTTTT	CASSDGTNTGELFF	TRBJ2-2	TRBV6-4	-	-
TGTGCCAGCAGCTTAGACCCGGGGAGGAGTGAGCAGTTCTTC	CASSLDPGRSEQFF	TRBJ2-1	TRBV11-3	-	-
TGTGCCAGCAGTTACTCTTCCCGGAGCACTGAAGCTTTCTTT	CASSYSSRSTEAFF	TRBJ1-1	TRBV6-2/TRBV6-3	-	-
TGTGCCAGCGGTCGGGATGGCAATCAGCCCCAGCATTTT	CASGRDGNQPQHF	TRBJ1-5	TRBV6-5	-	-
TGCGCCAGCAGCCAAGATAGGGGACAGGGAGGTTCACCCCTCCACTTT	CASSQDRGQGGSPLHF	TRBJ1-6	TRBV4-3	-	TRBD1
TGTGCCAGCAGCCCGTCCGGAGGGAACACTGAAGCTTTCTTT	CASSPSGGNTEAFF	TRBJ1-1	TRBV3-1/TRBV3-2	few	-
TGTGCCATCAGGGAGACTAGCGGGGGCGCGTTCGGCCAAGAGACCCAGTACTTC	CAIRETSGGAFGQETQYF	TRBJ2-5	TRBV10-3	-	TRBD2
TGTGCCACCAGTGACGGACTAGCGGGGGCCTACGAGCAGTACTTC	CATSDGLAGAYEQYF	TRBJ2-7	TRBV24-1	-	TRBD2
TGCAGTGTTATACCCGGGATTGAAGCTTTCTTT	CSVIPGIEAFF	TRBJ1-1	TRBV20-1	medium-sized	-
TGTGCCAGCAGCCAAGAAGCGGGCCTCGAGGAAGATACGCAGTATTTT	CASSQEAGLEEDTQYF	TRBJ2-3	TRBV4-2	-	-
TGTGCCAGCAGCCAAGATCGGGGAGGGCGTAACACCGGGGAGCTGTTTTTT	CASSQDRGGRNTGELFF	TRBJ2-2	TRBV4-2	few	TRBD2
TGTGCCAGCAGTGAGACAGGGGAAATTCACGAGCAGTACTTC	CASSETGEIHEQYF	TRBJ2-7	TRBV28	-	TRBD1
TGTGCCAGTAGTGTCGGTTTGACTGAAGCTTTCTTT	CASSVGLTEAFF	TRBJ1-1	TRBV19	-	-
TGTGCCAGCAGCTTGGGACAGGGAATCGACTATGGCTACACCTTC	CASSLGQGIDYGYTF	TRBJ1-2	TRBV7-9	-	TRBD1
TGTGCCAGCTCACCGAGCCGACAGGCAAACACTGAAGCTTTCTTT	CASSPSRQANTEAFF	TRBJ1-1	TRBV18	-	-
TGTGCCAGCAGCCTGGGACCGGAGTATGAGCAGTTCTTC	CASSLGPEYEQFF	TRBJ2-1	TRBV5-5	-	-
TGTGCCAGCAGCCAACTAAGAAACACCGGGGAGCTGTTTTTT	CASSQLRNTGELFF	TRBJ2-2	TRBV14	-	-
TGTGCCATCAGTGAGTCAGGTCGGGGAAGAGGTCGAGAGACCCAGTACTTC	CAISESGRGRGRETQYF	TRBJ2-5	TRBV10-3	-	-
TGTGCCAGCAGCGTACAAGGACTAGAGACCGGGGAGCTGTTTTTT	CASSVQGLETGELFF	TRBJ2-2	TRBV9	-	TRBD2
TGTGCCAGTAGTATTCGCCAAGCGGGAAGCGCGAACACCGGGGAGCTGTTTTTT	CASSIRQAGSANTGELFF	TRBJ2-2	TRBV19	-	TRBD2
TGTGCCATCAAGCCGGGGTCCTCGGGTGGCTACACCTTC	CAIKPGSSGGYTF	TRBJ1-2	TRBV10-3	-	-
TGTGCCAGCAGTGGAAATCGCGGAGATACGCAGTATTTT	CASSGNRGDTQYF	TRBJ2-3	TRBV2	few	-
TGCGCCAGCAGTGAGCGTCTAGCGGGAGACGAGCAGTACTTC	CASSERLAGDEQYF	TRBJ2-7	TRBV10-1	-	TRBD2
TGTGCCTGGAGTGTCGGGCTAGCGGGCGGCGGAGAGACCCAGTACTTC	CAWSVGLAGGGETQYF	TRBJ2-5	TRBV30	-	TRBD2